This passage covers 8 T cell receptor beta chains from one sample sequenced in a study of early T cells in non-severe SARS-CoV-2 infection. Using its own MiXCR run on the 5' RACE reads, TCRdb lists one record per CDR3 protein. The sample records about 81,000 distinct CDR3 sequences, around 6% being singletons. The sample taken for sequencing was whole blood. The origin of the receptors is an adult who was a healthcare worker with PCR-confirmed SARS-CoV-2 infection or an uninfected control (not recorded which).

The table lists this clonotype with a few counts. The chain's CDR3 is CASSASLNQPQHF. As DNA, the CDR3 is TGCGCCAGCAGTGCCAGCCTCAATCAGCCCCAGCATTTT. The V and J genes are TRBV10-1 and TRBJ1-5; D unclear. Trimming took off 4 bases at V and 3 bases at J, with 7 bases between the two ends. Germline CDR1 and CDR2: WNHNN and SYGVQD (reference sequence). There are 13 residues in the CDR3.

Here the CDR3 DNA reads TGTGCCAGCAGCGTAGGCCCGGTTGGGGCGAACACCGGGGAGCTGTTTTTT. Protein: CASSVGPVGANTGELFF. V is TRBV9 and J is TRBJ2-2; D is undetermined. The CDR3 has 17 amino acids. Trimming stripped 0 bases from V and 0 bases from J, with 12 bases between. Looked up from germline, CDR1 is SGDLS and CDR2 is YYNGEE. The full variable domain, its missing parts supplied by reference TRBV9 and TRBJ2-2, is DSGVTQTPKHLITATGQRVTLRCSPRSGDLSVYWYQQSLDQGLQFLIQYYNGEERAKGNILERFSAQQFPDLHSELNLSSLELGDSALYFCASSVGPVGANTGELFFGEGSRLTVL.

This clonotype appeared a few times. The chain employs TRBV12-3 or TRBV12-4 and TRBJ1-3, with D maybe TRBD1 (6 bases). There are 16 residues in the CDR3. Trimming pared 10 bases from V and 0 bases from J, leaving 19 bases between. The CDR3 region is CATLGGQPFSGNTIYF. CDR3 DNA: TGTGCCACCCTCGGGGGCCAGCCGTTCTCTGGAAACACCATATATTTT.

CDR3 sequence (DNA): TGTGCCAGCAGCCAAGATGGGCTAGCGGGACTTTACGAGCAGTACTTC. As protein: CASSQDGLAGLYEQYF. The rearrangement uses TRBV3-1 and TRBJ2-7; TRBD2 matches 9 bases. The CDR3 runs to 16 residues. Trimming removed 0 bases from V and 4 bases from J; junction bases left unmatched: 7. CDR1 and CDR2 from the germline V gene are LGHDT and YNNKEL (reference sequence).

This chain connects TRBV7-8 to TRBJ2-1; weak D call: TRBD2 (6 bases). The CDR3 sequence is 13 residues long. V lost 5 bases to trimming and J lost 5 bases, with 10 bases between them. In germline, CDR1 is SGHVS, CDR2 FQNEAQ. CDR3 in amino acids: CASSVTSHNEQFF. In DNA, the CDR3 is TGTGCCAGCAGCGTTACTAGCCACAATGAGCAGTTCTTC.

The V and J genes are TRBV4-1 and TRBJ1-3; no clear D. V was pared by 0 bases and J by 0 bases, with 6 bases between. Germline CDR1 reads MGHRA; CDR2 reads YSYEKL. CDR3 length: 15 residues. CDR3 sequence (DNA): TGCGCCAGCAGCCAAGAGCCGGGCTCTGGAAACACCATATATTTT. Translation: CASSQEPGSGNTIYF.

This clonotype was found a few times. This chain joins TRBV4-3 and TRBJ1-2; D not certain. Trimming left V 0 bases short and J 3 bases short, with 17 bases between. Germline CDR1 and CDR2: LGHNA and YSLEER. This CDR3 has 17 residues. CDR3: CASSQEPTPNDHYGYTF. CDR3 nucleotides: TGCGCCAGCAGCCAAGAGCCGACCCCCAATGATCACTATGGCTACACCTTC.

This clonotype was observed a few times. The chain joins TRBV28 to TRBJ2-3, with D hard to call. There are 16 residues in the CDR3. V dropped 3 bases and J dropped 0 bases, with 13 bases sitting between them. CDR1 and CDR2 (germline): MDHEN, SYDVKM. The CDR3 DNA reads TGTGCCAGCAGTTTTGAACAGATCCTTAGCACAGATACGCAGTATTTT. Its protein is CASSFEQILSTDTQYF.